The 25 T cell receptor beta chains below come from one sample, sequenced in a study of cytomegalovirus exposure and HLA in healthy donors. Amplification used 60 Vbeta primers and 13 Jbeta primers. Profiled with immunoSEQ multiplex PCR; TCRdb holds only in-frame clones, not every one. The sample has about 200,000 clones; 65% to 80% are singletons. The sequenced material came from PBMCs. The receptor set was obtained from a woman in her twenties or thirties in good health and CMV-seropositive.

Only one count was recorded for this clone. The J gene is TRBJ1-5, the V gene TRBV21-1; the table gives TRBD1 as D, unverified against the DNA. TRBV21-1 is classified as a pseudogene. There are 15 residues in the CDR3. The CDR3 spells CASSKVSGYTQPQHF. Written as DNA, the CDR3 is TGTGCCAGCAGCAAAGTATCAGGGTATACTCAGCCCCAGCATTTT.

The chain uses TRBV21-1 and TRBJ2-1; TRBD2 was called by the table and not checked on the DNA. TRBV21-1 is a documented pseudogene. This CDR3 has 17 residues. The CDR3 sequence: CASSKETSWTRLYEQFF. The CDR3 DNA follows: TGTGCCAGCAGCAAAGAAACTTCCTGGACTAGGCTATATGAGCAGTTCTTC.

This chain links TRBV6-5 with TRBJ1-4; D not certain. Deletions cut 4 bases from V and 4 bases from J, with 7 bases between. Germline CDR1 reads MNHEY; CDR2 reads SVGAGI. The CDR3 runs to 13 residues. DNA for the CDR3: TGTGCCAGCAGTTCGAGCCGTAATGAAAAACTGTTTTTT. Translating it yields CASSSSRNEKLFF.

This rearrangement joins TRBV4-1 to TRBJ2-1, with D possibly matching TRBD2 (6 bases). V dropped 8 bases and J dropped 8 bases, with 16 bases sitting between them. Per germline, CDR1 MGHRA and CDR2 YSYEKL. The length of the CDR3 is 13 residues. The CDR3 sequence is CASGLRGSHEQFF. The CDR3 region has the DNA TGCGCCAGCGGATTGCGGGGTTCCCATGAGCAGTTCTTC.

The chain has TRBV5-1 and TRBJ2-1; 16 nucleotides agree with TRBD2. Germline V gene data show CDR1 as SGHRS and CDR2 as YFSETQ. V shed 2 bases and J 7 bases; nucleotides not matched to a gene: 9. The CDR3 covers 18 residues. As DNA, the CDR3 is TGCGCCAGCAGCTTCTCACCGGGACTAGCGGGGGGGCGAAATGAGCAGTTCTTC. As protein: CASSFSPGLAGGRNEQFF. Looking up the rest from reference TRBV5-1 and TRBJ2-1 gives the full variable domain: KAGVTQTPRYLIKTRGQQVTLSCSPISGHRSVSWYQQTPGQGLQFLFEYFSETQRNKGNFPGRFSGRQFSNSRSEMNVSTLELGDSALYLCASSFSPGLAGGRNEQFFGPGTRLTVL.

V gene TRBV11-2 combines with J gene TRBJ1-1, with D perhaps matching TRBD1 (5 bases). Looked up from germline, CDR1 is SGHAT and CDR2 is FQNNGV. The CDR3 length is 17 residues. Trimming shortened V by 5 bases and J by 0 bases, and 19 bases separated the two germline ends. CDR3: CASSPRGGGVLNTEAFF. The CDR3 nucleotides are TGTGCCAGCAGCCCCCGCGGGGGAGGTGTCTTGAACACTGAAGCTTTCTTT.

This chain joins TRBV5-1 and TRBJ2-7; D not resolved. CDR3 length: 14 amino acids. Trimming shortened V by 4 bases and J by 0 bases, and 11 bases separated the two germline ends. CDR1 is SGHRS and CDR2 is YFSETQ in the germline V gene. CDR3 residues: CASSGSGYSYEQYF. CDR3 coding DNA: TGCGCCAGCAGCGGCTCAGGTTACTCCTACGAGCAGTACTTC.

This chain uses TRBV11-2 with TRBJ2-7; maybe TRBD1 (6 bases). Germline V lookup: CDR1 SGHAT, CDR2 FQNNGV. The V end was cut by 4 bases, the J end by 0 bases, with 13 bases between. The CDR3 is 15 residues long. DNA of the CDR3: TGTGCCAGCAGCTCGCGACAGGAACCCTCCTACGAGCAGTACTTC. Protein: CASSSRQEPSYEQYF.

This clone was found a few times. The chain uses TRBV9 and TRBJ2-2, with 13 bases matching TRBD2. V shed 4 bases, J shed 7 bases, and the junction held 10 bases outside the gene matches. Germline V gene lookup returns CDR1 SGDLS and CDR2 YYNGEE. This CDR3 region has 17 residues. The CDR3 DNA reads TGTGCCAGCAGCCCTAGCGGGACTAGCGGGGTGTTCGGGGAGCTGTTTTTT. Translating it yields CASSPSGTSGVFGELFF.

There are a few counts of this clone. The chain is built from TRBV27 and TRBJ2-1, with 7 bases fitting TRBD1. V dropped 6 bases and J dropped 15; count of bases not matched to a gene: 11. This CDR3 comprises 12 residues. Germline V CDR1 and CDR2: MNHEY, SMNVEV (reference sequence). The DNA of the CDR3 is TGTGCCAGCAGGACCGGACAGGTGGGCTTGTTCTTC. Translating gives CASRTGQVGLFF.

This chain joins TRBV7-7 and TRBJ2-5, with 7 bases aligning to TRBD2. The CDR3 is 15 amino acids. J was trimmed by 6 bases and V by 1 base; bases with no gene match: 8. The germline CDR1 and CDR2 sequences are SSHAT and FNYEAQ (reference sequence). The CDR3 DNA sequence: TGTGCCAGCAGCTTAGAGGGCGGGACTATTAAGACCCAGTACTTC. Translation: CASSLEGGTIKTQYF.

The chain uses TRBV11-3 and TRBJ2-3, with 7 bases aligning to TRBD2. Trimming at V came to 5 bases and at J to 2 bases, leaving 7 bases not matched to a gene. This CDR3 has 15 residues. Germline CDR1 is SGHNT and CDR2 is YENEEA. The chain's CDR3 is CASSPTSGTTDTQYF. The CDR3 DNA follows: TGTGCCAGCAGCCCGACCAGCGGGACCACAGATACGCAGTATTTT.

CDR3 sequence reads: CASSLSEQFF. For the CDR3, the DNA is TGTGCCAGCAGCTTAAGCGAGCAGTTCTTC. J is TRBJ2-1 and V is TRBV7-9; D call uncertain. The CDR3 loop spans 10 amino acids. V was shortened by 2 bases and J by 10 bases, with 3 bases between the two germline ends. Germline values: CDR1 SEHNR, CDR2 FQNEAQ (reference sequence).

V gene TRBV29-1 combines with J gene TRBJ1-1; D is unclear. Trimming pared 0 bases from V and 1 base from J, leaving 12 bases between. This CDR3 has 15 residues. From germline, CDR1 is SQVTM and CDR2 ANQGSEA. CDR3 amino acids: CSVEDLEVPNTEAFF. CDR3 nucleotides: TGCAGCGTTGAAGATCTTGAGGTACCGAACACTGAAGCTTTCTTT.

The chain combines TRBV7-9 with TRBJ2-1, with D hard to call. Per the germline V gene, CDR1 is SEHNR and CDR2 is FQNEAQ (reference sequence). Trimming shortened V by 2 bases and J by 5 bases, and 13 bases separated the two germline ends. The CDR3 runs 15 residues. CDR3 loop: CASSLSAPMNNEQFF. As DNA, the CDR3 is TGTGCCAGCAGCTTATCCGCCCCTATGAACAATGAGCAGTTCTTC.

V and J are TRBV5-1 and TRBJ2-7; 7 bases line up with TRBD2. V shed 0 bases and J 2 bases; nucleotides not matched to a gene: 5. This CDR3 has 15 amino acids. Germline-derived CDR1 and CDR2 are SGHRS and YFSETQ. The CDR3 region is CASSLGAGETYEQYF. The CDR3 bases are TGCGCCAGCAGCTTGGGGGCGGGGGAGACCTACGAGCAGTACTTC.

In its sample, this clone was seen a few times. The chain links TRBV9 to TRBJ2-1; 10 bases align to TRBD2. The germline V gene has CDR1 SGDLS and CDR2 YYNGEE. Trimming at V came to 2 bases and at J to 6 bases, leaving 8 bases not matched to a gene. The CDR3 runs 16 residues. As DNA, the CDR3 is TGTGCCAGCAGCGTGACCGGGACTAGCGACCTCAATGAGCAGTTCTTC. As protein: CASSVTGTSDLNEQFF.

This chain links TRBV9 with TRBJ2-3; D is perhaps TRBD2 (7 bases). V was trimmed by 2 bases and J by 0 bases, leaving 16 bases between them. The germline CDR1 and CDR2 sequences are SGDLS and YYNGEE. The CDR3 extends over 17 amino acids. CDR3 residues: CASSVAFGGRSTDTQYF. CDR3 DNA: TGTGCCAGCAGCGTCGCATTCGGGGGGCGGAGCACAGATACGCAGTATTTT.

The rearrangement joins TRBV10-3 to TRBJ1-5, with D possibly matching TRBD1 (5 bases). Trimming took off 6 bases at V and 2 bases at J, with 20 bases between the two ends. The CDR3 has 17 amino acids. Germline V lookup: CDR1 ENHRY, CDR2 SYGVKD. Here the CDR3 reads CAISHGTPTSGNQPQHF. CDR3 in DNA: TGTGCCATCAGCCACGGGACTCCCACAAGCGGCAATCAGCCCCAGCATTTT.

This clone came up a few times. The gene calls are TRBV9 and TRBJ2-7, with TRBD2 matching 8 bases. Trimming cost V 0 bases and J 2 bases; bases outside gene matches: 4. Germline V gene data show CDR1 as SGDLS and CDR2 as YYNGEE. The CDR3 has 15 amino acids. CDR3 protein: CASSVGTSGPYEQYF. CDR3 nucleotide sequence: TGTGCCAGCAGCGTAGGAACTAGCGGACCCTACGAGCAGTACTTC.

The chain joins TRBV6-5 to TRBJ1-2, with D maybe TRBD1 (5 bases). Germline V lookup: CDR1 MNHEY, CDR2 SVGAGI. There are 13 residues in the CDR3. V lost 2 bases and J lost 5, with 9 bases in between. The CDR3 here is CASSYLRQYGYTF. Here the CDR3 DNA reads TGTGCCAGCAGTTACCTCAGACAGTATGGCTACACCTTC.

The V call is TRBV6-4, the J call TRBJ1-2; 8 bases map to TRBD1. The V gene's germline CDR1 is MRHNA and CDR2 SNTAGT. The CDR3 spans 17 residues. V shed 1 base and J 8 bases; nucleotides not matched to a gene: 15. The CDR3 DNA is TGTGCCAGCAGTGACTTGAGGGACAGGCTTTTTTCGGGGGGCTACACCTTC. It codes for CASSDLRDRLFSGGYTF.

Only one count was recorded for this clone. The chain recombines TRBV7-2 with TRBJ2-1; 8 nucleotides agree with TRBD2. After removal of 3 bases from V and 6 bases from J, the junction contained 1 base not matched to a gene. The CDR3 extends over 13 amino acids. Germline CDR1 and CDR2: SGHTA and FQGNSA. The CDR3 spells CASSFTSGNEQFF. The CDR3 DNA sequence: TGTGCCAGCAGCTTTACTAGCGGCAATGAGCAGTTCTTC.

The J gene is TRBJ1-2, the V gene TRBV7-6, with D uncertain. CDR1 SGHVS and CDR2 FNYEAQ come from the germline V gene. The CDR3 contains 14 residues. The germline V and J ends were trimmed by 5 bases and 4 bases, with 14 bases remaining between them. Here the CDR3 reads CASSPTTEVYGYTF. The CDR3 DNA reads TGTGCCAGCAGCCCCACTACGGAAGTCTATGGCTACACCTTC.

This clone was recorded once. V usage is TRBV11-3 and J usage is TRBJ2-1, with 8 bases that match TRBD2. Per germline, CDR1 SGHNT and CDR2 YENEEA. The V and J ends lost 5 bases and 5 bases, in that order; junction bases with no gene match: 14. CDR3 length: 17 residues. DNA for the CDR3: TGTGCCAGCAGCCCTTGGGGCGGGGGGACTAGTAACAATGAGCAGTTCTTC. Translated, it gives CASSPWGGGTSNNEQFF.